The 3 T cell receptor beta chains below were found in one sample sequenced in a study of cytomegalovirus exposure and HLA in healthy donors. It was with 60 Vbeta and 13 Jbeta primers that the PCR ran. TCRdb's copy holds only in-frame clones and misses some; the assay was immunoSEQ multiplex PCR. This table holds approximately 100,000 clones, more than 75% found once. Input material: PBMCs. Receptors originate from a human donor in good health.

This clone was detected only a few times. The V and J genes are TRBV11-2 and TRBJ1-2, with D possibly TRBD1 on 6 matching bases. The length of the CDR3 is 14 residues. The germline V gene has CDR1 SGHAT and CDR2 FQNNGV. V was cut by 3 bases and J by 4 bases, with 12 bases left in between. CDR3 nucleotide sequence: TGTGCCAGCAGCTTCAAGGGGGTCGGCTATGGCTACACCTTC. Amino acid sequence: CASSFKGVGYGYTF. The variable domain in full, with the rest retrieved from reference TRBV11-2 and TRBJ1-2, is EAGVAQSPRYKIIEKRQSVAFWCNPISGHATLYWYQQILGQGPKLLIQFQNNGVVDDSQLPKDRFSAERLKGVDSTLKIQPAKLEDSAVYLCASSFKGVGYGYTFGSGTRLTVV.

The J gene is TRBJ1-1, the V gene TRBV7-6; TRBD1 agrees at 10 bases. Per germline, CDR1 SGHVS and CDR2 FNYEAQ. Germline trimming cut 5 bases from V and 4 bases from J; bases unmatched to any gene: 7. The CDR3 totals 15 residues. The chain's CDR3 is CASSPTGGQATEAFF. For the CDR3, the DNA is TGTGCCAGCAGCCCGACAGGGGGCCAGGCCACTGAAGCTTTCTTT.

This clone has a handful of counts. The CDR3 DNA reads TGTGCCAGTAGTCCTTGGCGGGGCTCGAAATTATCGGGGTTCGACACTGAAGCTTTCTTT. Translating gives CASSPWRGSKLSGFDTEAFF. The rearrangement links TRBV19 to TRBJ1-1; D may be TRBD1 (5 bases). This CDR3 comprises 20 residues. V was shortened by 5 bases and J by 3 bases, with 31 bases between the two germline ends. In germline, CDR1 is LNHDA, CDR2 SQIVND (reference sequence).